This TCR beta chain was captured in a study of T cell responses to AZD1222 COVID-19 vaccine. Using immunoSEQ multiplex PCR, the repertoire was profiled, and TCRdb retains in-frame clones only, with some absent. The sample holds roughly 150,000 clones, 75% to 90% seen once. As to this clone: Its target is unknown.

Study-wide findings and caveats: Distributed over spike, vaccine-associated CD4 TCRs predominated at 160-218 and 743-854. After the peak T cell response, and only then, were repertoires sampled. Nearly half of unique spike-specific TCRs reportedly avoided B.1.351 and B.1.1.7 mutated regions. Two AZD1222 administrations were followed by greater Spike-specific TCR breadth and depth.

The V end lost 0 bases, the J end lost 4 bases, and 8 bases lay between the germline ends. Germline V gives CDR1 SGDLS, CDR2 YYNGEE. CDR3 length equals 14 residues. The sequence was obtained from an adult in good health. Sample: peripheral blood, taken on day 0 of AZD1222 vaccination. The chain is built from TRBV9 and TRBJ1-3; no definite D call. For the CDR3, the DNA is TGTGCCAGCAGCGTAGAAGGGATCGGAAACACCATATATTTT. Protein product: CASSVEGIGNTIYF. The full variable domain, with the rest looked up from reference TRBV9 and TRBJ1-3, is DSGVTQTPKHLITATGQRVTLRCSPRSGDLSVYWYQQSLDQGLQFLIQYYNGEERAKGNILERFSAQQFPDLHSELNLSSLELGDSALYFCASSVEGIGNTIYFGEGSWLTVV.